The entry below gives a single T cell receptor beta chain sequence along with its context. Its antigen is unknown. The data stem from a study of T-cell memory formation after mild COVID-19. Researchers used 5'RACE with constant-segment primers to make TCR alpha and TCR beta cDNA libraries that carry sample barcodes and UMIs. MiXCR was run by TCRdb on the 5' RACE reads, yielding one entry per CDR3 protein. The sample records 400,000 or so distinct CDR3 sequences, around 19% being singletons. Study-level points and caveats: Most CD4+ clones that shrank were in CM and EM, while CD8+ ones turned up in EMRA. The pre-infection memory compartment contained some responding clones, suggesting cross-reactive memory joined.

The CDR3 is made up of 13 amino acids. Germline V gene sequence: CDR1 SGDLS, CDR2 YYNGEE. The V end lost 1 base, the J end lost 15 bases, and 14 bases lay between the germline ends. The chain couples TRBV9 to TRBJ1-6; no definite D call. The receptor was derived from an adult woman who had mild COVID-19 (a few samples of this study predate the infection). Cell type and time point are not known. Specimen: PBMCs or a T cell subset sorted from them (not recorded which). The CDR3 nucleotides are TGTGCCAGCAGCGTACAGGTTCACGAACGCCTCCACTTT. Protein product: CASSVQVHERLHF.